The rows below give T cell receptor beta chains drawn from one sample of a study of cytotoxic CD8 clonotypes in ibrutinib-treated CLL. Assay used: immunoSEQ multiplex PCR; TCRdb lists only in-frame clones, some missing. This table holds roughly 150,000 clones, 88% found once. Here the sequenced sample was PBMCs, taken at disease progression, from a patient treated with ibrutinib. The receptors here all came from a human donor with chronic lymphocytic leukemia. CDR3s include the opening cysteine and the closing phenylalanine or tryptophan. The D gene is left open where the match is weak. Not every row has a clone size; where given, it reads once, few, many or a size class.

NA	TRBV21-1	NA	TRBJ2-7	TGTGCCAGCAGCACCCATGAAAACTCCTACGAGCAGTACTTC	CASSTHENSYEQYF
NA	TRBV11-1	TRBD1	TRBJ2-5	TGTGCCAGCAGCCTACGGGACAGGGTAGCTTGGGAGACCCAGTACTTC	CASSLRDRVAWETQYF
NA	TRBV5-8	NA	TRBJ1-4	TGTGCCAGCAGCCCCCGACTGAATTTACGTGAAAAACTGTTTTTT	CASSPRLNLREKLFF
NA	TRBV19	NA	TRBJ1-2	TGTGCCAGTAGTATAGGCGGAATATCCTATGGCTACACCTTC	CASSIGGISYGYTF
NA	TRBV5-6	NA	TRBJ2-3	TGTGCCAGCAGCTTGGTACCATCTACTTACACAGATACGCAGTATTTT	CASSLVPSTYTDTQYF
NA	TRBV7-3	NA	TRBJ1-2	TGTGCCAGCGGAGCCCCGGTTGGTGGCTACACCTTC	CASGAPVGGYTF
NA	TRBV29-1	TRBD1	TRBJ1-2	TGCAGCGTCGATGCAACCGGACAGGGATATGGCTACACCTTC	CSVDATGQGYGYTF
NA	TRBV6-5	NA	TRBJ1-3	TGTGCCAGCAGCATAACGGGGGATGCTGGAAACACCATATATTTT	CASSITGDAGNTIYF
NA	TRBV25-1	NA	TRBJ1-4	TGTGCCAGCAGGAGACAGGATGGAGAAAAACTGTTTTTT	CASRRQDGEKLFF
NA	TRBV7-9	TRBD1	TRBJ1-1	TGTGCCAGCACCACGGACAGGCCGTCCACTGAAGCTTTCTTT	CASTTDRPSTEAFF
NA	TRBV10-1	NA	TRBJ2-1	TGCGCCAGCAGCGCCAGACCCCTGGGACTCGGGGAGCAGTTCTTC	CASSARPLGLGEQFF
NA	TRBV2	NA	TRBJ2-7	TGTGCCAGCAACAACGACCTAAGCCACGAGCAGTACTTC	CASNNDLSHEQYF
once	TRBV28	TRBD1	TRBJ1-1	TGTGCCAGCAGTGTCGAAGGGGGCTCACCTGACACTGAAGCTTTCTTT	CASSVEGGSPDTEAFF
NA	TRBV6-1	NA	TRBJ1-4	TGTGCCAGCTTGATGGGGCCAACTAATGAAAAACTGTTTTTT	CASLMGPTNEKLFF
NA	TRBV21-1	NA	TRBJ2-2	TGTGCCAGCAGCAAAGCAGGCCAGGGCGGCGGGGAGCTGTTTTTT	CASSKAGQGGGELFF
NA	TRBV5-1	NA	TRBJ1-2	TGCGCCAGCAGCTTGGACTATGGCTATGGCTACACCTTC	CASSLDYGYGYTF
NA	TRBV6-1	NA	TRBJ2-7	TGTGCCAGCAGAAAGACTTCCTACGAGCAGTACTTC	CASRKTSYEQYF
NA	TRBV25-1	TRBD2	TRBJ2-7	TGTGCCAGCAGTGACAGCGGGGAAAGCTACGAGCAGTACTTC	CASSDSGESYEQYF
NA	TRBV7-3	TRBD1	TRBJ2-3	TGTGCCAGCAGCCGGGACAGGGGGCTCTCAGATACGCAGTATTTT	CASSRDRGLSDTQYF
NA	TRBV5-1	NA	TRBJ2-1	TGCGCCAGCGGCGGGGAACTCCACAATGAGCAGTTCTTC	CASGGELHNEQFF
NA	TRBV9	TRBD2	TRBJ2-2	TGTGCCAGCAGCACACAACCCCCGGGACTAGCGGACACCGGGGAGCTGTTTTTT	CASSTQPPGLADTGELFF
NA	TRBV7-3	TRBD1	TRBJ2-2	TGTGCCAGCAGCTTGGCAGGGGGGAACACCGGGGAGCTGTTTTTT	CASSLAGGNTGELFF
NA	TRBV7-9	NA	TRBJ1-1	TGTGCCAGCAGCCCTGGACAGTACACTGAAGCTTTCTTT	CASSPGQYTEAFF
NA	TRBV19	NA	TRBJ2-5	TGTGCCAGTAGTATAGATCGGGCGGGGCCGGAGACCCAGTACTTC	CASSIDRAGPETQYF
NA	TRBV11-3	TRBD2	TRBJ2-1	TGTGCCAGCAGCCACCCTAGCGGGAGGGACAATGAGCAGTTCTTC	CASSHPSGRDNEQFF
NA	TRBV23-1	NA	TRBJ1-4	TGCGCCAGCAGGGTTCTCAGGGGAGGCGGTGAAAAACTGTTTTTT	CASRVLRGGGEKLFF
NA	TRBV16	NA	TRBJ1-4	TGTGCCAGCAGCCAAGAACAGCCAGCAACTAATGAAAAACTGTTTTTT	CASSQEQPATNEKLFF
NA	TRBV5-1	NA	TRBJ2-7	TGCGCCAGCAGCCCAAGACACGCAGAGGGAGGGCAGTACTTC	CASSPRHAEGGQYF
NA	TRBV11-2	NA	TRBJ2-7	TGTGCCAGCATGGGGATGCCCTACGAGCAGTACTTC	CASMGMPYEQYF
NA	TRBV5-1	NA	TRBJ2-7	TGCGCCAGCAGCTTGGACCACTACGAGCAGTACTTC	CASSLDHYEQYF
few	TRBV4-1	NA	TRBJ1-2	TGCGCCAGCAGCCAAGATTTCGGGGGACGCTATGGCTACACCTTC	CASSQDFGGRYGYTF
NA	TRBV7-2	NA	TRBJ2-7	TGTGCCAGCAGCGTCGGCGTCGGGGAGAACTACGAGCAGTACTTC	CASSVGVGENYEQYF
NA	TRBV19	NA	TRBJ2-7	TGTGCCAGTAGTACGGGGGCCTCGTACGGGGAGCAGTACTTC	CASSTGASYGEQYF
NA	TRBV6-5	TRBD2	TRBJ2-7	TGTGCCAGCAGTTACTACGCGGGAGGGCCCTCCTACGAGCAGTACTTC	CASSYYAGGPSYEQYF
NA	TRBV7-9	TRBD2	TRBJ2-3	TGTGCCAGCAGCCTAGCGGGAGAGACTTTCACAGATACGCAGTATTTT	CASSLAGETFTDTQYF
once	TRBV28	NA	TRBJ1-1	TGTGCCAGCACCTTTTATAAGGCAGCGGGGAACACTGAAGCTTTCTTT	CASTFYKAAGNTEAFF
few	TRBV27	NA	TRBJ2-2	TGTGCCAGCAGGAGACGGGGAGACACCGGGGAGCTGTTTTTT	CASRRRGDTGELFF
NA	TRBV11-2	NA	TRBJ2-5	TGTGCCAGCAGCTTAGTCCAGGGTCCGCACAAAGAGACCCAGTACTTC	CASSLVQGPHKETQYF
NA	TRBV5-6	NA	TRBJ2-3	TGTGCCAGCAGCTGGACAGAAGCAGATACGCAGTATTTT	CASSWTEADTQYF
once	TRBV7-9	TRBD1	TRBJ2-1	TGTGCCAGCAGCCGGGCCGGGGACAGTCACAATGAGCAGTTCTTC	CASSRAGDSHNEQFF
NA	TRBV9	NA	TRBJ1-1	TGTGCCAGCAGCGTAGTTACGTTACTGGACACTGAAGCTTTCTTT	CASSVVTLLDTEAFF
NA	TRBV2	TRBD1	TRBJ2-5	TGTGCCAGCAGCCCCGGACAGGTTCAAGAGACCCAGTACTTC	CASSPGQVQETQYF
NA	TRBV27	TRBD1	TRBJ2-5	TGTGCCAGCAGTTCGTGGACAGGGCATTTGAAAGAGACCCAGTACTTC	CASSSWTGHLKETQYF
NA	TRBV28	TRBD2	TRBJ2-7	TGTGCCAGCAGTTTCGGGACTAGCGGGACCCGTAATTACGAGCAGTACTTC	CASSFGTSGTRNYEQYF
NA	TRBV30	NA	TRBJ2-5	TGTGCCTGGAGTGTAGGGCCAAGGGGCGTAGAGACCCAGTACTTC	CAWSVGPRGVETQYF
NA	TRBV15	NA	TRBJ2-7	TGTGCCACCAGCAGAGATCGGGACGGGACGATCTACGAGCAGTACTTC	CATSRDRDGTIYEQYF
once	TRBV10-3	TRBD2	TRBJ2-1	TGTGCCATCAGCGCGGGGGGGCAAACCTACAATGAGCAGTTCTTC	CAISAGGQTYNEQFF
NA	TRBV5-1	NA	TRBJ2-7	TGCGCCAGCAGCTTGGACGGATTCTCCTACGAGCAGTACTTC	CASSLDGFSYEQYF
NA	TRBV29-1	NA	TRBJ1-2	TGCAGCGTTGAAGAGGGGGGCGGCTATGGCTACACCTTC	CSVEEGGGYGYTF
NA	TRBV2	TRBD1	TRBJ2-4	TGTGCCAGCAGTTACCACGGGACAGACCTAGGTCTAGCCAAAAACATTCAGTACTTC	CASSYHGTDLGLAKNIQYF
NA	TRBV7-9	TRBD1	TRBJ2-5	TGTGCCAGCAGCTCCCGGGACAGGGGGCCAGAGACCCAGTACTTC	CASSSRDRGPETQYF
NA	TRBV13	NA	TRBJ1-3	TGTGCCAGCACCCCAGACAGCTCTGGAAACACCATATATTTT	CASTPDSSGNTIYF
once	TRBV19	TRBD1	TRBJ2-6	TGTGCCAGCCAATCACCCGGGACAGCTGGGGCCAACGTCCTGACTTTC	CASQSPGTAGANVLTF